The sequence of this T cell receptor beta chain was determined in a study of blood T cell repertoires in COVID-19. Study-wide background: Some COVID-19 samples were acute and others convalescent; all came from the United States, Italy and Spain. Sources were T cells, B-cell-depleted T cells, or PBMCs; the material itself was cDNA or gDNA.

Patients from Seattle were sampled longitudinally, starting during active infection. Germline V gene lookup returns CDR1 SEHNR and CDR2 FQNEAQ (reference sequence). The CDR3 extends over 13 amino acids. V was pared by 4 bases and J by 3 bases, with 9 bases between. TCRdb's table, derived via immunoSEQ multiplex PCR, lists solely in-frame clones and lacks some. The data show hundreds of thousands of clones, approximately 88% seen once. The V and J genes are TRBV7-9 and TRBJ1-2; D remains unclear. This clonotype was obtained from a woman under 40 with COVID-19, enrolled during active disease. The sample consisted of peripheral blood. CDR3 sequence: CASSSGPDYGYTF. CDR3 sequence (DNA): TGTGCCAGCAGCTCCGGTCCGGACTATGGCTACACCTTC.